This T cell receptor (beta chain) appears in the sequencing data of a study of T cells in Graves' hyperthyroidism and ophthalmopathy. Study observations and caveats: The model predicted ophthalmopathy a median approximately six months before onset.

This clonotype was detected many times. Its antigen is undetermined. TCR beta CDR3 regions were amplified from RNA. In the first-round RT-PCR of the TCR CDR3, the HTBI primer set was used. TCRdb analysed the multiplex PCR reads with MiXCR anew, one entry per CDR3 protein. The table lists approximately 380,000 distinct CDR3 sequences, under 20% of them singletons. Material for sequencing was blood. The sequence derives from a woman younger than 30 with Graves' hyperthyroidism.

CDR3 in DNA: TGTGCCAGCACCCAACCGGGGGGCGCGTACTATGGCTACACCTTC. It translates to CASTQPGGAYYGYTF. The chain is built from TRBV12-3 or TRBV12-4 and TRBJ1-2, with D tentatively TRBD1 (6 bases). This CDR3 is 15 amino acids long. The V end lost 7 bases, the J end lost 3 bases, and 18 bases lay between the germline ends.